The present TCR beta chain was sequenced within a study of T cell responses to AZD1222 COVID-19 vaccine (dated by TCRdb to the early 2020s). Context from the whole study: AZD1222 recipients given second doses at about 4 weeks or at about 12 weeks were pooled, since spike-specific TCR depth and breadth were not found to differ between the two schedules. Trial participants were enrolled by age into subgroups of 18-55, 56-69 and 70-plus years, and 148, 28 and 57 TCR-sequenced participants, respectively, were included in these subgroups. TCR sequencing covered more than 230 trial participants: around 210 given two doses of AZD1222 and 26 given two doses of MenACWY control vaccine. Findings and caveats that apply to the study as a whole: In the small 56-69-year group, the increase in depth fell short of significance, most likely because of low power. Conclusions about previously exposed vaccinees are limited because only 5 or 6 AZD1222 recipients were SARS-CoV-2 seropositive at baseline. A significant rise in spike-specific TCR breadth and depth was observed after two AZD1222 doses relative to day 0 and relative to MenACWY recipients. Participants were mostly white British and included more females than males, and it was suggested by the authors that clonal diversity may have been underestimated. CD4 TCRs associated with the vaccine covered the entire spike protein, and the dominant responses were in regions 160-218 and 743-854. Because no samples from the day 14 peak response were available, repertoires could be characterized only after the peak T cell response. Reportedly, close to half of the unique spike-specific TCRs recognized epitopes lying outside the regions that are mutated in the B.1.351 and B.1.1.7 variants.

The CDR3 regions of human TCRbeta chains were analyzed by immunosequencing. As for how the authors treated the data: TCRs in the repertoires were compared against a reference library of SARS-CoV-2-specific TCRs that had been generated with the MIRA antigen-specificity platform. Breadth was defined as the fraction of unique TCRs that were SARS-CoV-2-associated. Depth was defined as the fraction of total T cells that were SARS-CoV-2-associated. Using the MIRA data, each spike-specific TCR was assigned both to the spike region to which the TCR was reactive and to a CD4 or CD8 class. Log10-transformed breadth and depth values were compared by one-way ANOVA with Sidak's multiple comparisons tests. The clones in this table, taken by TCRdb from immuneACCESS, are in-frame only. Not every clone is retained; where verified, under half of the shortfall comes from an unresolved V gene, and the cause of the rest is unknown. That table is the source of V, J and clone size, and D and trimming were worked out from the DNA. The sample table holds about 150,000 clones, of which about 87% were seen once. Together, the top ten hold around 2.1% of the sample.

As concerns this clone: It has no known antigen specificity. No much larger clonotype is one base removed from it; base qualities were not supplied.

V is reduced by 4 bases and J by 0 bases, leaving a spacing of 1 base between them. Inclusive of the bounding cysteine and phenylalanine, the CDR3 is 12 residues long. CDR3 DNA only is kept here, 36 bases in frame from base 1. CDR1 and CDR2 are read off the germline V gene as SGHTA and FQGNSA. The time point label, as the study defines it: baseline before first vaccination. Vaccinee samples came from UK trials COV001 and COV002, including a single-blind randomized controlled phase 2/3 trial of AZD1222 (ChAdOx1 nCoV-19) in healthy adults. For TCRbeta chain sequencing, PBMC samples were collected from trial participants at day 0 and at day 28 after the second dose.

The receptor was isolated from an adult in good health. The source material was peripheral blood, sampled on day 0 of AZD1222 vaccination. Recombination joined TRBV7-2 with TRBJ2-1; no confident D gene assignment can be made. The CDR3 amino acid sequence is: CASSYSYNEQFF. In nucleotide form, the sequence is TGTGCCAGCAGCTACTCCTACAATGAGCAGTTCTTC.